Following are 7 T cell receptor beta chains from one sample sequenced in a study of T cell changes during pregnancy in multiple sclerosis. This table comes from immunoSEQ multiplex PCR, and its TCRdb copy is limited to in-frame clones, with some not included. The sample holds 80,000 or so clones, about 93% seen once. Sequencing was performed on peripheral blood, taken in the second trimester of pregnancy. The receptor source for this set is a female donor in good health, enrolled as a control in a pregnancy study.

The rearrangement uses TRBV7-9 and TRBJ2-7; TRBD2 might be the D (6 bases). V lost 3 bases and J lost 0, with 12 bases in between. CDR3 length equals 15 residues. Germline assignment: CDR1 SEHNR and CDR2 FQNEAQ (reference sequence). The CDR3 DNA reads TGTGCCAGCAGCTTGGGACGGGAGTTCTCCTACGAGCAGTACTTC. It encodes CASSLGREFSYEQYF. Full variable domain (missing parts from reference TRBV7-9 and TRBJ2-7): DTGVSQNPRHKITKRGQNVTFRCDPISEHNRLYWYRQTLGQGPEFLTYFQNEAQLEKSRLLSDRFSAERPKGSFSTLEIQRTEQGDSAMYLCASSLGREFSYEQYFGPGTRLTVT.

The chain uses TRBV5-4 and TRBJ2-4; D is possibly TRBD1 (5 bases). The V gene lost 2 bases and the J gene lost 4 bases, with 13 bases spanning the gap. CDR3 length: 15 residues. Germline V gene sequence: CDR1 SGHNT, CDR2 YYREEE (reference sequence). The CDR3 region is CASSFRQGEKNIQYF. In nucleotides, the CDR3 is TGTGCCAGCAGCTTCCGGCAGGGTGAGAAAAACATTCAGTACTTC.

The chain uses TRBV28 and TRBJ1-2; maybe TRBD1 (5 bases). Germline CDR1 MDHEN, CDR2 SYDVKM. Trimming stripped 4 bases from V and 5 bases from J, with 11 bases between. The CDR3 loop spans 13 amino acids. CDR3 coding DNA: TGTGCCAGCAGTTGGAGGGGAGGGTATGGCTACACCTTC. Translated, it gives CASSWRGGYGYTF.

The V and J genes are TRBV5-1 and TRBJ1-4; 7 nucleotides line up with TRBD1. Germline assignment: CDR1 SGHRS and CDR2 YFSETQ. J gave up 8 bases and V 0 bases, and 7 bases lay outside the gene matches. CDR3 length: 15 residues. CDR3 nucleotides: TGCGCCAGCAGCTTGGTCGAGGGGGCAGGAGAAAAACTGTTTTTT. Translation gives CASSLVEGAGEKLFF.

This chain connects TRBV27 to TRBJ1-2; D gene ambiguous. Germline V lookup: CDR1 MNHEY, CDR2 SMNVEV (reference sequence). Trimming left V 2 bases short and J 7 bases short, with 20 bases between. CDR3 length equals 16 residues. The DNA of the CDR3 is TGTGCCAGCAGTTTACGGGGTTCGGGGTTTCGTATTGGCTACACCTTC. Its translation is CASSLRGSGFRIGYTF.

The rearrangement links TRBV19 to TRBJ2-7; D is perhaps TRBD1 (6 bases). The germline V and J ends were trimmed by 4 bases and 0 bases, with 13 bases remaining between them. The CDR3 covers 15 residues. Germline V CDR1 and CDR2: LNHDA, SQIVND (reference sequence). As DNA, the CDR3 is TGTGCCAGTAGTAGGAAGGGGGAGTTCTCCTACGAGCAGTACTTC. Its translation: CASSRKGEFSYEQYF. Looking up the rest from reference TRBV19 and TRBJ2-7 gives the full variable domain: DGGITQSPKYLFRKEGQNVTLSCEQNLNHDAMYWYRQDPGQGLRLIYYSQIVNDFQKGDIAEGYSVSREKKESFPLTVTSAQKNPTAFYLCASSRKGEFSYEQYFGPGTRLTVT.

The chain has TRBV27 and TRBJ2-3, with TRBD1 matching 7 bases. With 5 bases clipped from V and 3 bases from J, the junction kept 11 bases outside the gene matches. Germline V gene data show CDR1 as MNHEY and CDR2 as SMNVEV (reference sequence). The CDR3 has 16 amino acids. Here the CDR3 DNA reads TGTGCCAGCAGTCGGACAGGCAACAAGGTGACAGATACGCAGTATTTT. Amino acid sequence: CASSRTGNKVTDTQYF.